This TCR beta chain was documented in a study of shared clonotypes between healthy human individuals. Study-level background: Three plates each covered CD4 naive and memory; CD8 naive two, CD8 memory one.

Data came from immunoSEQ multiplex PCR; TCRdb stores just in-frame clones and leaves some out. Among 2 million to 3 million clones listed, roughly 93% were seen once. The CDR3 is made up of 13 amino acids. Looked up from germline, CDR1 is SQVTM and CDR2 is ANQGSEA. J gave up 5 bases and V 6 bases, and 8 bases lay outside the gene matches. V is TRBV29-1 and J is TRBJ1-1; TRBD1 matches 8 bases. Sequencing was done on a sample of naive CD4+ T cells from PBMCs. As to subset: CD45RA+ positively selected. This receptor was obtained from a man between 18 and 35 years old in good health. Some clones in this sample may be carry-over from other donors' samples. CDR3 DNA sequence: TGCAGCGTGGAAAGGGACAGGCAGACTGAAGCTTTCTTT. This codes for CSVERDRQTEAFF.